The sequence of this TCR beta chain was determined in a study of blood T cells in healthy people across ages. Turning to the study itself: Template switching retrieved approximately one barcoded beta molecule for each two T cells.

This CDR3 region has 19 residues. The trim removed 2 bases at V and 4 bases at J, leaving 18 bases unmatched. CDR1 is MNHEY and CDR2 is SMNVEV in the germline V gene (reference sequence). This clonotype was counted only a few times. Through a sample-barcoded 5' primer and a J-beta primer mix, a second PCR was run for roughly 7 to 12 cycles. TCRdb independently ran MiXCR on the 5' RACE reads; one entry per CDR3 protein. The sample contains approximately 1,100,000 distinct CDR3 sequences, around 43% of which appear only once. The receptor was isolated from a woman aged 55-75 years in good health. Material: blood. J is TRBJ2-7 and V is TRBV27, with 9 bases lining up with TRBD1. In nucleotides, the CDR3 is TGTGCCAGCAGTTTAGACCGGGACAGGGTATTAAGACCTGGTTACGAGCAGTACTTC. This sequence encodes CASSLDRDRVLRPGYEQYF.